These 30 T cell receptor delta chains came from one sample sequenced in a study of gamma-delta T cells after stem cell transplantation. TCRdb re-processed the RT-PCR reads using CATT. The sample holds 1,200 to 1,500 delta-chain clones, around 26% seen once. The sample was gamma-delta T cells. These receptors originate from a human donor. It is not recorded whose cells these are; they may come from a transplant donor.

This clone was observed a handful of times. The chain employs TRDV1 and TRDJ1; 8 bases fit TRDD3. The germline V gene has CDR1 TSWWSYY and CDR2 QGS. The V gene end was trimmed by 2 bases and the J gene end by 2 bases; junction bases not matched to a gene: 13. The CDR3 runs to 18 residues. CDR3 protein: CALGEFFFLLGVTDKLIF. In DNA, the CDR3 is TGTGCTCTTGGGGAATTTTTCTTCTTACTGGGGGTTACCGATAAACTCATCTTT.

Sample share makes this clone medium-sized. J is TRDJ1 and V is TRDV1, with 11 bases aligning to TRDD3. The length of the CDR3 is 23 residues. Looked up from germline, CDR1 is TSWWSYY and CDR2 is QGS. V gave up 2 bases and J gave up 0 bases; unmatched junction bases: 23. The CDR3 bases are TGTGCTCTTGGGGAAAATTCTCCGAGTTACTGGGGGATATTTGAGGGGTACACCGATAAACTCATCTTT. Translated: CALGENSPSYWGIFEGYTDKLIF.

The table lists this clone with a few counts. CDR3 in amino acids: CALGDPLFLRRGYSGNTDKLIF. The CDR3 DNA reads as TGTGCTCTTGGGGACCCCCTCTTCCTACGAAGGGGATACAGTGGGAACACCGATAAACTCATCTTT. V is TRDV1 and J is TRDJ1, with D perhaps given as TRDD2 or TRDD3 (8 bases each). Between the trimmed V and J ends, which lost 3 bases and 0 bases, there was a span of 32 bases. The CDR3 length is 22 residues. Germline CDR1 TSWWSYY, CDR2 QGS.

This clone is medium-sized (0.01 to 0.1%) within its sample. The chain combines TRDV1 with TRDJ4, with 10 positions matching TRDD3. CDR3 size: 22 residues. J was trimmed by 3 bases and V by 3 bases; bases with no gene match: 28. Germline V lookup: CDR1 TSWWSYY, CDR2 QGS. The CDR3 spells CALGDPPGLAIPTLGDSGPLIF. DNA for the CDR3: TGTGCTCTTGGGGACCCTCCCGGGTTGGCAATTCCTACGCTGGGGGATAGCGGACCCCTGATCTTT.

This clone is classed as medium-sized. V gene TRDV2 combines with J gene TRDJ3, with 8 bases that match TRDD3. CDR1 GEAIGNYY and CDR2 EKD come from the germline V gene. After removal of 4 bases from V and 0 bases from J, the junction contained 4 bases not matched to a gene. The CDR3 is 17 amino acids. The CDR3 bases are TGTGCCTGTGATCGGACTGGGGGCTCCTGGGACACCCGACAGATGTTTTTC. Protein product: CACDRTGGSWDTRQMFF.

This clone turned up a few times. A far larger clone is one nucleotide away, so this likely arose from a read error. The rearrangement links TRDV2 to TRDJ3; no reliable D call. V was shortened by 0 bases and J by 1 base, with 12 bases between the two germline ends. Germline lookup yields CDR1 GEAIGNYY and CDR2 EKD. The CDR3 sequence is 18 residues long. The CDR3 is CACDTVGNLSWDTRQMFF. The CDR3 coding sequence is TGTGCCTGTGACACCGTTGGGAATTTGTCCTGGGACACCCGACAGATGTTTTTC.

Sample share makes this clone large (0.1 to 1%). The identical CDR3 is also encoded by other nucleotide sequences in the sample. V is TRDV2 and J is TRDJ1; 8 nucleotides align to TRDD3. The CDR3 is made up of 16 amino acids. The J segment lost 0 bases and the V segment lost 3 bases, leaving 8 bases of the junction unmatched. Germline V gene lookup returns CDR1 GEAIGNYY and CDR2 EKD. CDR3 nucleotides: TGTGCCTGTGACTCTGTGGGGATACCGGACACCGATAAACTCATCTTT. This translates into CACDSVGIPDTDKLIF.

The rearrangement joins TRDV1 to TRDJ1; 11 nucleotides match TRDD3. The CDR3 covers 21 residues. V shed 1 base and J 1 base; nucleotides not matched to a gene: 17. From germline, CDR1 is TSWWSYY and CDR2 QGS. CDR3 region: CALGEHRSSHWGIASTDKLIF. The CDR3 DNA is TGTGCTCTTGGGGAACACCGGTCCTCGCACTGGGGGATAGCCAGCACCGATAAACTCATCTTT.

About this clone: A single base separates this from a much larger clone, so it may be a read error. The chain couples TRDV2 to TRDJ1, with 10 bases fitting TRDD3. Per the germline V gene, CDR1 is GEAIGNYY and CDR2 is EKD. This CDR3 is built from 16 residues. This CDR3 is CACHTLTGGYTDKLIF. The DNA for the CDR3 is TGTGCCTGTCACACTCTTACTGGGGGATACACCGATAAACTCATCTTT.

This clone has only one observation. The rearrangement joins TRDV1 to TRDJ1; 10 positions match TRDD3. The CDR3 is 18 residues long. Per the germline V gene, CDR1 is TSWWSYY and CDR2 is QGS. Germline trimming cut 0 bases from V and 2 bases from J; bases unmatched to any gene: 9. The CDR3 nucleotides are TGTGCTCTTGGGGAACTATGGGTACTGGGGGATGAAACCGATAAACTCATCTTT. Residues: CALGELWVLGDETDKLIF.

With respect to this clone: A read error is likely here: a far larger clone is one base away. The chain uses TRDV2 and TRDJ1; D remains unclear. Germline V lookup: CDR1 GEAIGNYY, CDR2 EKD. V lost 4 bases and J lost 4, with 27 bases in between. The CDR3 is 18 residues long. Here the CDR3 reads CACEVLKPHVLEDDKLIF. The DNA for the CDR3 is TGTGCCTGTGAAGTATTGAAACCCCATGTTCTGGAAGACGATAAACTCATCTTT.

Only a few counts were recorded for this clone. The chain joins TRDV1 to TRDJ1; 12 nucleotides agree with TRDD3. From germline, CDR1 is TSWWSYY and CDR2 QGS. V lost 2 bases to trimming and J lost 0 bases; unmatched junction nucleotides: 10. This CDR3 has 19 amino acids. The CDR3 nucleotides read TGTGCTCTTGGGGAAGGTCTTACTGGGGGATACAGGTACACCGATAAACTCATCTTT. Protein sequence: CALGEGLTGGYRYTDKLIF.

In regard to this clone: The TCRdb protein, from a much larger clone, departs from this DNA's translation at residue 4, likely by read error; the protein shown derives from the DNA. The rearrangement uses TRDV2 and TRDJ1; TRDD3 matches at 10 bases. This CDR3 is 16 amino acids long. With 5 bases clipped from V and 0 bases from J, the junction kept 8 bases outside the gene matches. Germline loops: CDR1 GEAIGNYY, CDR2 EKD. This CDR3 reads CACGTLTGGYTDKLIF. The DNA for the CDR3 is TGTGCCTGTGGCACTCTTACTGGGGGATACACCGATAAACTCATCTTT.

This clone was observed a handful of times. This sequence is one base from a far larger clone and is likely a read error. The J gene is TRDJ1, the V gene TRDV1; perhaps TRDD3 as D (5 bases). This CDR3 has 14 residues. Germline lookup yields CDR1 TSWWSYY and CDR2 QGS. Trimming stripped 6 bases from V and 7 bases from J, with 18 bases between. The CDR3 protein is CALGRGIPHPKLIF. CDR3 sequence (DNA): TGTGCTCTTGGACGAGGGATCCCTCACCCTAAACTCATCTTT.

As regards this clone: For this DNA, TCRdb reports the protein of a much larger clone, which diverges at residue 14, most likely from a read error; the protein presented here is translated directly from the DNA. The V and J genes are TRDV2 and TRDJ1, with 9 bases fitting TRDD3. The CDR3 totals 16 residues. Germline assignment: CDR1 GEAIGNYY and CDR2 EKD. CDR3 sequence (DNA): TGTGCCTGTGAACACTTACTGGGGGACGAGACCGATAAATTCATCTTT. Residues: CACEHLLGDETDKFIF.

CDR3 sequence (DNA): TGTGCCTTTACCCCCCTTCCTACGATCCCCCCAAGACTGGGGATGCCCCCTCTAAAACTCATCTTT. The encoded protein is CAFTPLPTIPPRLGMPPLKLIF. The V gene is TRDV3, the J gene TRDJ1; 9 positions agree with TRDD2. The germline V gene has CDR1 TVYSNPD and CDR2 GDNSRS (reference sequence). The CDR3 runs 22 residues. Trimming took 1 base from V and 8 from J; bases not matched to a gene: 35.

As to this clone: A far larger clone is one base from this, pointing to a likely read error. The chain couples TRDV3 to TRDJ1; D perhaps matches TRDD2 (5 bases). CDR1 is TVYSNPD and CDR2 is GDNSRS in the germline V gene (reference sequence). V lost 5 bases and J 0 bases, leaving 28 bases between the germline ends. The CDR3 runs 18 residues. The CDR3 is CALRPTFTYLWYTDKLIF. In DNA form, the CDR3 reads TGTGCCCTTCGACCCACCTTTACCTACTTATGGTACACCGATAAACTCATCTTT. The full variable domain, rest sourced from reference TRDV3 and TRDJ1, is CDKVTQSSPDQTVASGSEVVLLCTYDTVYSNPDLFWYRIRPDYSFQFVFYGDNSRSEGADFTQGRFSVKHILTQKAFHLVISPVRTEDSATYYCALRPTFTYLWYTDKLIFGKGTRVTVEP.

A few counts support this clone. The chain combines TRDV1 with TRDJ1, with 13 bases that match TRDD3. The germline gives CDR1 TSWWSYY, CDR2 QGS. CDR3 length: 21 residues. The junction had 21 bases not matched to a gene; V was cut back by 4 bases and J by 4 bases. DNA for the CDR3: TGTGCTCTTGGGGCAAGCCTTCCTCCGTACTGGGGGATACGCCGGAGCGATAAACTCATCTTT. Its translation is CALGASLPPYWGIRRSDKLIF.

CDR3 loop: CALGPLLGGTDKLIF. CDR3 bases: TGTGCTCTTGGACCTTTACTGGGGGGTACCGATAAACTCATCTTT. The rearrangement links TRDV1 to TRDJ1; 8 nucleotides align to TRDD3. This CDR3 contains 15 residues. Germline loops: CDR1 TSWWSYY, CDR2 QGS. Germline trimming cut 6 bases from V and 2 bases from J; bases unmatched to any gene: 8.

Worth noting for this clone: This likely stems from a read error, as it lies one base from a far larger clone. In DNA form, the CDR3 reads TGTGCCCGTGACCTACTGGGGGACGATAAACTCATCTTT. Protein: CARDLLGDDKLIF. V usage is TRDV2 and J usage is TRDJ1; 9 nucleotides match TRDD3. In germline, CDR1 is GEAIGNYY, CDR2 EKD. The CDR3 has 13 residues.

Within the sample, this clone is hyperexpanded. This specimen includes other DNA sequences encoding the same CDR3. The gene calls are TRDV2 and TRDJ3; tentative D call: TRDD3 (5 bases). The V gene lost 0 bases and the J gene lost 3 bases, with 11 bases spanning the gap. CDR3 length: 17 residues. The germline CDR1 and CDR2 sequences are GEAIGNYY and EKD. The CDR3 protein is CACDTIRGDWDTRQMFF. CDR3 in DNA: TGTGCCTGTGACACCATCCGGGGAGACTGGGACACCCGACAGATGTTTTTC.

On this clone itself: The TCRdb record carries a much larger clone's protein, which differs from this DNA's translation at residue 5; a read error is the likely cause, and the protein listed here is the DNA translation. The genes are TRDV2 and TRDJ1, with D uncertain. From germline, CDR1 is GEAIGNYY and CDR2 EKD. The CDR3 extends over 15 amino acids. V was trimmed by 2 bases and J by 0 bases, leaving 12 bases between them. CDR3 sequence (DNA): TGTGCCTGTGACAACGTGACGATGTACACCGATAAACTCATCTTT. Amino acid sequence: CACDNVTMYTDKLIF.

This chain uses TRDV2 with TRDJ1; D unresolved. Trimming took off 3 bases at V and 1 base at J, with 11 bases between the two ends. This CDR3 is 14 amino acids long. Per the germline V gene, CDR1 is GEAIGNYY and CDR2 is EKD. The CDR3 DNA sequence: TGTGCCTGTGACGTCGCTGGATTCACCGATAAACTCATCTTT. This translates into CACDVAGFTDKLIF.

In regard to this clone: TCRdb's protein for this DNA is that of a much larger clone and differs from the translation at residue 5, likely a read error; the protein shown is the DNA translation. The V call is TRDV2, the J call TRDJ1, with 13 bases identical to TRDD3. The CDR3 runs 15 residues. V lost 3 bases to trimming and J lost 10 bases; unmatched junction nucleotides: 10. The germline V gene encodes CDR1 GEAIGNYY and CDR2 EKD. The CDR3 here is CACDSLLGDTRALIF. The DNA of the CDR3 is TGTGCCTGTGACTCACTACTGGGGGATACGCGAGCACTCATCTTT.

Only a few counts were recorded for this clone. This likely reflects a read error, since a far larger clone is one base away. The CDR3 region has the DNA TGTGCCTTTCGACCCACCTTTACCTACTTATGGTACACCGATAAACCCATCTTT. Translation gives CAFRPTFTYLWYTDKPIF. The gene calls are TRDV3 and TRDJ1; perhaps TRDD2 as D (5 bases). The germline gives CDR1 TVYSNPD, CDR2 GDNSRS (reference sequence). The CDR3 is 18 amino acids.

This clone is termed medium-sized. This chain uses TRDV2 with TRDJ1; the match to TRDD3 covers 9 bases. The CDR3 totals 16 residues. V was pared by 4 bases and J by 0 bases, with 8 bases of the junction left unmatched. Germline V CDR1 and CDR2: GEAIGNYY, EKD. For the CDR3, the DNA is TGTGCCTGTGATCCCTTACTGGGGGAAGACACCGATAAACTCATCTTT. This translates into CACDPLLGEDTDKLIF.

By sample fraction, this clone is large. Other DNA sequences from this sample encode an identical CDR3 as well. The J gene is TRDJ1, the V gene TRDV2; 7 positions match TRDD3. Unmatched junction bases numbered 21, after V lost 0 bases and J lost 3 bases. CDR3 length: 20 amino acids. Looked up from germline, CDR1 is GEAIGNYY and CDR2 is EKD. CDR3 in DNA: TGTGCCTGTGACACCGGTAGCCTCTTACTGGGGACATCATCTGCCGATAAACTCATCTTT. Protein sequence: CACDTGSLLLGTSSADKLIF.

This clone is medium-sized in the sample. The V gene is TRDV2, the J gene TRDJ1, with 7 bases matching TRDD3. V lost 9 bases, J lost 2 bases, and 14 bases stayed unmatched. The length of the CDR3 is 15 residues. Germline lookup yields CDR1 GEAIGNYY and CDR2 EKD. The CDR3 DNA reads TGTGCCCTACTGCCGATGGGGGAGACAACCGATAAACTCATCTTT. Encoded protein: CALLPMGETTDKLIF.

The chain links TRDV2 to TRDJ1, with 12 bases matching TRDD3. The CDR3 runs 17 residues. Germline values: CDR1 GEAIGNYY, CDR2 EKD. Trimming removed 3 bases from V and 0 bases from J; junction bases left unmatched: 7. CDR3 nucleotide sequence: TGTGCCTGTGACGAACTGGGGGATACTGCTTACACCGATAAACTCATCTTT. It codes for CACDELGDTAYTDKLIF.

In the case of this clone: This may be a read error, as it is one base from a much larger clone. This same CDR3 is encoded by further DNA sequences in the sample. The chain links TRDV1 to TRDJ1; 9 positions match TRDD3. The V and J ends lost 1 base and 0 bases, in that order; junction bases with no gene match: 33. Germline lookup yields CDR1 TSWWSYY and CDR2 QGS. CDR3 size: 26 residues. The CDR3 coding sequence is TGTGCTCTTGGGGAACCCCGCTGGCTTCCCTACGTTTGGAGTACCTGGGGGATTCTGTACACCGATAAACTCATCTTT. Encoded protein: CALGEPRWLPYVWSTWGILYTDKLIF.